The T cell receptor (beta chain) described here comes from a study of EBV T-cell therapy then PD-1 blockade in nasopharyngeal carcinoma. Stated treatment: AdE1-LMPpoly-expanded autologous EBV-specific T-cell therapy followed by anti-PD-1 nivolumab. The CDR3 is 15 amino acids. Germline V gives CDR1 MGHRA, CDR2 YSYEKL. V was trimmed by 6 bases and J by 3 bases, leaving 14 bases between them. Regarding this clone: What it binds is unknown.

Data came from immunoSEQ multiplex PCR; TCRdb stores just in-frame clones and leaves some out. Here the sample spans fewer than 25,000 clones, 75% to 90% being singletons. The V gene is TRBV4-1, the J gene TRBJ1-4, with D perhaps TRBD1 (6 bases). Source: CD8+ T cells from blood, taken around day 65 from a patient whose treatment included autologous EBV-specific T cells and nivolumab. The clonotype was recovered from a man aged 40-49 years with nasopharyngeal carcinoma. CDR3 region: CASSPTGSANEKLFF. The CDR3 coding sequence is TGCGCCAGCAGTCCTACAGGGTCGGCTAATGAAAAACTGTTTTTT.